One and the same sample provided the 24 T cell receptor beta chains below, sequenced in a study of early T cells in non-severe SARS-CoV-2 infection. TCRdb ran MiXCR on the 5' RACE reads and lists one entry per CDR3 protein. This sample has around 63,000 distinct CDR3 sequences, with around 5.7% found just once. Sequences were derived from whole blood, sampled at baseline. The receptors were gathered from an adult who was a healthcare worker with PCR-confirmed SARS-CoV-2 infection or an uninfected control (not recorded which).

This clonotype was seen repeatedly, ten times or more. V usage is TRBV20-1 and J usage is TRBJ2-7; 13 bases are shared with TRBD2. CDR3 length: 14 residues. V lost 6 bases, J lost 7 bases, and 9 bases stayed unmatched. Germline V gene sequence: CDR1 DFQATT, CDR2 SNEGSKA (reference sequence). The CDR3 DNA is TGCAGTGCGCCCCGGACTAGCGGGAGTACTGAGCAGTACTTC. Protein sequence: CSAPRTSGSTEQYF.

V is TRBV28 and J is TRBJ1-5; perhaps TRBD1 as D (5 bases). The length of the CDR3 is 13 residues. Germline lookup yields CDR1 MDHEN and CDR2 SYDVKM. Trimming took off 5 bases at V and 3 bases at J, with 8 bases between the two ends. Here the CDR3 DNA reads TGTGCCAGCAGTATACAGGCCAATCAGCCCCAGCATTTT. Protein: CASSIQANQPQHF.

In its sample, this clonotype was seen a few times. The CDR3 nucleotides read TGTGCCAGCAGCCTAACCGGGACAGGGTATGGCTACACCTTC. Its protein product is CASSLTGTGYGYTF. This sequence joins TRBV28 and TRBJ1-2, with TRBD1 matching over 9 bases. V lost 6 bases to trimming and J lost 5 bases; unmatched junction nucleotides: 7. Germline V gene lookup returns CDR1 MDHEN and CDR2 SYDVKM. The CDR3 has 14 amino acids.

This clonotype was recorded at least ten times. The chain links TRBV20-1 to TRBJ2-1; 10 bases are shared with TRBD2. Trimming cost V 0 bases and J 3 bases; bases outside gene matches: 17. CDR1 DFQATT and CDR2 SNEGSKA come from the germline V gene (reference sequence). CDR3 length: 20 amino acids. DNA for the CDR3: TGCAGTGCTAGAGATTCCCCAGCGGGAGGGATAAGATCTATCTACAATGAGCAGTTCTTC. Protein product: CSARDSPAGGIRSIYNEQFF.

At least ten counts were recorded for this clonotype. The chain joins TRBV14 to TRBJ1-4, with 7 bases that match TRBD1. The germline V gene encodes CDR1 SGHDN and CDR2 FVKESK. The length of the CDR3 is 17 residues. V lost 0 bases and J lost 4; bases outside the gene matches: 8. The CDR3 nucleotides are TGTGCCAGCAGCCAAGACCCAGGGGGACGGATTAATGAAAAACTGTTTTTT. Translation gives CASSQDPGGRINEKLFF.

This clonotype has a count of ten or more. Its ends do not fully match the called genes, so a read error is possible. The chain couples TRBV6-6 to TRBJ1-2, with 8 bases fitting TRBD1. The CDR3 has 14 residues. The V gene's germline CDR1 is MNHNY and CDR2 SVGAGI (reference sequence). The CDR3 sequence: CASSYGQGAAGYTF. CDR3 DNA: TGTGCCAGCAGTTACGGCCAGGGGGCGGCTGGCTACACCTTT.

Regarding this clonotype: It may be a read error: a sequence one base away is much more abundant. The chain carries TRBV11-2 and TRBJ1-2, with D possibly TRBD1 on 5 matching bases. Germline V CDR1 and CDR2: SGHAT, FQNNGV. The CDR3 is 14 residues long. The CDR3 DNA sequence: TGTACCAGCAGCTTAGGGGCGCTTAACTATGGCTACACCTTC. This translates into CTSSLGALNYGYTF.

Notes on this clonotype: A much larger clonotype is one base distant, so this may be a read error. This chain uses TRBV10-3 with TRBJ1-2; maybe TRBD1 (5 bases). The ends were cut back, 7 bases at V and 10 bases at J, with 16 bases in the middle. CDR3 length: 12 residues. Germline V gene sequence: CDR1 ENHRY, CDR2 SYGVKD. DNA of the CDR3: TGTGCCATCAACAGGCAGGGAGATGACTACACCTTC. This codes for CAINRQGDDYTF.

The rearrangement links TRBV9 to TRBJ2-1; D is undetermined. V shed 1 base and J shed 9 bases, with 11 bases lying between them. Germline V gene data show CDR1 as SGDLS and CDR2 as YYNGEE. CDR3 size: 13 residues. CDR3 loop: CASSVRSISEQFF. In nucleotides, the CDR3 is TGTGCCAGCAGCGTACGCAGTATTAGTGAGCAGTTCTTC.

This clonotype was picked up a small number of times. The chain couples TRBV4-2 to TRBJ2-3; TRBD2 aligns across 11 bases. After removal of 0 bases from V and 6 bases from J, the junction contained 2 bases not matched to a gene. Germline V lookup: CDR1 LGHNA, CDR2 YNFKEQ. CDR3 length equals 15 residues. DNA for the CDR3: TGTGCCAGCAGCCAAGATTGGACTAGCGGGGATACGCAGTATTTT. Translating it yields CASSQDWTSGDTQYF.

This clonotype was counted many times. V is TRBV10-3 and J is TRBJ2-1; no definite D call. CDR3 length: 13 amino acids. Trimming stripped 1 base from V and 9 bases from J, with 10 bases between. Germline V gives CDR1 ENHRY, CDR2 SYGVKD. CDR3 protein: CAISEWGKAEQFF. The CDR3 nucleotides read TGTGCCATCAGTGAGTGGGGTAAGGCTGAGCAGTTCTTC.

This clonotype has ten or more counts. This sequence joins TRBV7-9 and TRBJ2-1; TRBD1 agrees at 9 bases. Germline-derived CDR1 and CDR2 are SEHNR and FQNEAQ (reference sequence). This CDR3 is built from 14 residues. The V gene end was trimmed by 5 bases and the J gene end by 6 bases; junction bases not matched to a gene: 5. The CDR3 bases are TGTGCCAGCAGCAAACCGGGACAGGGCAATGAGCAGTTCTTC. Protein: CASSKPGQGNEQFF.

Regarding this clonotype: This may come from a read error, since a much larger clone is one base off. The rearrangement links TRBV6-5 to TRBJ1-1, with no clear D. The germline V gene encodes CDR1 MNHEY and CDR2 SVGAGI. This CDR3 spans 13 amino acids. The CDR3 loop reads CTSGAVMNTEAFF. For the CDR3, the DNA is TGTACCAGCGGCGCAGTCATGAACACTGAAGCTTTCTTT.

This clonotype has only a few counts. The rearrangement links TRBV5-6 to TRBJ1-5, with no clear D. The CDR3 runs 16 residues. With 0 bases removed from V and 4 bases from J, the gap between germline ends came to 14 bases. Germline values: CDR1 SGHDT, CDR2 YYEEEE. In DNA form, the CDR3 reads TGTGCCAGCAGCTTGGCCGTGGGGAGCCTTAATCAGCCCCAGCATTTT. Amino acids: CASSLAVGSLNQPQHF.

There are many counts of this clonotype. This chain links TRBV4-3 with TRBJ2-1; TRBD1 aligns across 8 bases. Germline loops: CDR1 LGHNA, CDR2 YSLEER. The J segment lost 9 bases and the V segment lost 0 bases, leaving 13 bases of the junction unmatched. The CDR3 runs to 17 residues. CDR3 bases: TGCGCCAGCAGCCAAGATCCGGCAGGGGGCGTTCTAACTGAGCAGTTCTTC. Translating gives CASSQDPAGGVLTEQFF.

The table lists this clonotype with a few counts. The CDR3 protein is CASSQDLTLTSGNTIYF. CDR3 nucleotide sequence: TGCGCCAGCAGCCAAGATCTGACACTGACCTCTGGAAACACCATATATTTT. The V and J genes are TRBV4-1 and TRBJ1-3, with D unresolved. The V gene lost 0 bases and the J gene lost 0 bases, with 12 bases spanning the gap. This CDR3 comprises 17 residues. The germline V gene has CDR1 MGHRA and CDR2 YSYEKL.

This clonotype has more than one count but fewer than ten. The rearrangement links TRBV7-6 to TRBJ1-4; TRBD1 matches at 7 bases. The CDR3 extends over 14 amino acids. The junction had 6 bases not matched to a gene; V was cut back by 3 bases and J by 8 bases. CDR1 and CDR2 (germline): SGHVS, FNYEAQ. The CDR3 nucleotides read TGTGCCAGCAGCTTTACAGGGGCGCGGGAAAAACTGTTTTTT. Protein sequence: CASSFTGAREKLFF.

This clonotype has just a few counts. The chain combines TRBV18 with TRBJ2-1; TRBD1 agrees at 10 bases. The junction had 9 bases not matched to a gene; V was cut back by 5 bases and J by 8 bases. From germline, CDR1 is KGHSH and CDR2 LQKENI. The length of the CDR3 is 15 residues. The CDR3 sequence is CASSVQTGGSDEQFF. The CDR3 bases are TGTGCCAGCTCAGTCCAGACAGGGGGCTCGGATGAGCAGTTCTTC.

This clonotype was observed at least ten times. This CDR3 reads CASSPRTRDTQYF. CDR3 coding DNA: TGTGCCAGCAGCCCGAGGACCCGCGATACGCAGTATTTT. The gene calls are TRBV28 and TRBJ2-3; D not resolved. CDR3 length: 13 residues. CDR1 is MDHEN, CDR2 SYDVKM, per germline. V lost 6 bases and J lost 6, with 13 bases in between.

In its sample, this clonotype was seen many times. The genes are TRBV20-1 and TRBJ2-1; 9 nucleotides match TRBD2. CDR3 size: 15 residues. CDR1 DFQATT and CDR2 SNEGSKA come from the germline V gene (reference sequence). After removal of 6 bases from V and 0 bases from J, the junction contained 6 bases not matched to a gene. CDR3 region: CSAVLAGSSYNEQFF. The CDR3 nucleotides read TGCAGTGCCGTTCTAGCGGGAAGCTCCTACAATGAGCAGTTCTTC.

This clonotype appeared many times. CDR3 sequence reads: CASSSGRASGNEQFF. The CDR3 DNA sequence: TGTGCCAGCAGCTCAGGCCGGGCTAGCGGGAATGAGCAGTTCTTC. The chain has TRBV7-6 and TRBJ2-1, with 8 bases aligning to TRBD2. V shed 4 bases and J 7 bases; nucleotides not matched to a gene: 9. This CDR3 comprises 15 residues. The germline CDR1 and CDR2 sequences are SGHVS and FNYEAQ.

The sample holds a few counts of this clonotype. V gene TRBV6-5 combines with J gene TRBJ2-7; no reliable D call. The CDR3 spans 13 residues. Per the germline V gene, CDR1 is MNHEY and CDR2 is SVGAGI. V lost 0 bases and J lost 5, with 8 bases in between. The CDR3 bases are TGTGCCAGCAGTTACTCGAGTGCGGACGAGCAGTACTTC. Translated, it gives CASSYSSADEQYF.

This clonotype was observed many times. The CDR3 DNA reads as TGTGCCATCAGCCCAGGGAGGGCGGTCACTGAAGCTTTCTTT. It codes for CAISPGRAVTEAFF. The gene calls are TRBV10-3 and TRBJ1-1; weak D call: TRBD1 (5 bases). Germline loops: CDR1 ENHRY, CDR2 SYGVKD. CDR3 length: 14 residues. V gave up 6 bases and J gave up 4 bases, with 15 bases separating them.

There are many counts of this clonotype. The rearrangement uses TRBV29-1 and TRBJ2-7; maybe TRBD2 (6 bases). Trimming took off 3 bases at V and 0 bases at J, with 12 bases between the two ends. Germline V gene sequence: CDR1 SQVTM, CDR2 ANQGSEA. The CDR3 is made up of 14 amino acids. The CDR3 coding sequence is TGCAGCGTTGATCGGCGGGGCAGCTCCTACGAGCAGTACTTC. Amino acids: CSVDRRGSSYEQYF.